Below, one T cell receptor beta chain is given with its context. Source study methods: Reference gene primer amplification in the assay estimated nucleated cell counts. Produced via immunoSEQ multiplex PCR; TCRdb's table is partial and in-frame only. V and J calls and clone size follow that table, whereas D and trimming were derived from the DNA. Found here are around 250,000 clones, approximately 85% of them singletons; the top ten hold approximately 5%. The record originates from a study of blood T cell repertoires in COVID-19. Across the whole study: The samples span acute and convalescent COVID-19 from the United States, Italy and Spain.

The V end was cut by 4 bases, the J end by 5 bases, with 11 bases between. The CDR3 totals 13 residues. Germline V lookup: CDR1 SGHVS, CDR2 FQNEAQ. The TCR was taken from a man aged 50 to 59 with active or convalescent COVID-19. This chain connects TRBV7-8 to TRBJ2-5; no reliable D call. Sequenced input: peripheral blood. The CDR3 reads CASSSEFWETQYF. CDR3 sequence (DNA): TGTGCCAGCAGCTCGGAGTTCTGGGAGACCCAGTACTTC.